The text below deals with one T cell receptor beta chain. Its antigen is undetermined. The entry originates in a study of cytomegalovirus exposure and HLA in healthy donors. General observations from the study: What a later analysis reportedly showed was that an Asian-associated ancestry cluster had fewer N-insertions than the approximately 670-donor mean. In a later analysis, several top co-occurrence clusters appeared linked to parvovirus B19, influenza, CMV and Epstein-Barr virus. Reported results showed that the classifier diagnosed cytomegalovirus status with high specificity and sensitivity.

The PCR made use of 60 Vbeta and 13 Jbeta primers. The method was immunoSEQ multiplex PCR; TCRdb's version includes in-frame clones alone and lacks a portion of them. The profile shows 99,000 or so clones, 9.5% to 13% of them singletons. In germline, CDR1 is SGHRS, CDR2 YFSETQ. Trimming took 4 bases from V and 0 from J; bases not matched to a gene: 16. The length of the CDR3 is 19 residues. Sequenced sample: PBMCs. The rearrangement joins TRBV5-1 to TRBJ2-7; 10 bases are shared with TRBD2. This TCR was sampled from a man in his forties in good health and CMV-seropositive. The CDR3 bases are TGCGCCAGCAGCAGGACACTAGCGGGACCTTTCGGGAGCTCCTACGAGCAGTACTTC. Its protein is CASSRTLAGPFGSSYEQYF.